Listed below are T cell receptor beta chains from one sample, sequenced in a study of T cells in Graves' hyperthyroidism and ophthalmopathy. One entry per CDR3 protein results from TCRdb running MiXCR on the multiplex PCR reads. The sample records about 400,000 distinct CDR3 sequences, roughly 14% being singletons. The sequencing input was blood. These receptors were taken from a man younger than 30 with Graves' ophthalmopathy. The CDR3 runs from the conserved cysteine through the conserved F or W. Fields, in order: J gene, V gene, D gene, clone size, CDR3 protein, CDR3 DNA. D genes are given only for firm matches. Some rows mark clone size as missing; the rest say once, few, many or name a class of expanded clone.

TRBJ2-7	TRBV9	TRBD2	-	CASSNSGRSYEQYF	TGTGCCAGCAGCAACAGCGGGAGGTCCTACGAGCAGTACTTC
TRBJ2-7	TRBV27	TRBD1	many	CASSPFPGQGHYEQYF	TGTGCCAGCAGTCCCTTTCCGGGACAGGGGCACTACGAGCAGTACTTC
TRBJ1-4	TRBV5-6	-	many	CASSWTQGSTNEKLFF	TGTGCCAGCAGCTGGACGCAGGGATCAACTAATGAAAAACTGTTTTTT
TRBJ2-5	TRBV7-9	TRBD1	many	CASNPSGGRSETQYF	TGTGCCAGCAACCCTTCAGGGGGTAGGTCAGAGACCCAGTACTTC
TRBJ1-2	TRBV10-2	TRBD1	few	CASTPDRSYIYGYTF	TGCGCCAGCACCCCGGACAGGTCCTATATCTATGGCTACACCTTC
TRBJ2-2	TRBV7-8	-	-	CASSPQFTGELFF	TGTGCCAGCAGCCCCCAGTTCACCGGGGAGCTGTTTTTT
TRBJ1-2	TRBV24-1	-	many	CATSDFTRNYGYTF	TGTGCCACCAGTGATTTTACCAGAAACTATGGCTACACCTTC
TRBJ2-7	TRBV19	TRBD1	few	CASSSYRDRGSYEQYF	TGTGCCAGTAGTTCATACCGGGACAGGGGATCCTACGAGCAGTACTTC
TRBJ1-4	TRBV20-1	TRBD1	many	CSAVQGTEKLFF	TGCAGTGCCGTACAGGGGACTGAAAAACTGTTTTTT
TRBJ2-3	TRBV9	TRBD1	few	CASSGGQTASTDTQYF	TGTGCCAGCAGCGGGGGACAGACAGCTAGCACAGATACGCAGTATTTT
TRBJ2-7	TRBV6-4	-	many	CAVWPWTYEQYF	TGTGCCGTTTGGCCCTGGACCTACGAGCAGTACTTC
TRBJ1-2	TRBV6-1	-	many	CASSKDIRFLGYTF	TGTGCCAGCAGTAAAGACATCAGATTTCTAGGCTACACCTTC
TRBJ2-7	TRBV20-1	-	many	CSAGDTYEQYF	TGCAGTGCTGGGGATACATACGAGCAGTACTTC
TRBJ1-3	TRBV11-3	-	many	CASSPGGNTIYF	TGTGCCAGCAGCCCTGGCGGAAACACCATATATTTT
TRBJ1-5	TRBV10-2	TRBD1	few	CASSTEDRGRQPQHF	TGCGCCAGCAGTACCGAGGACAGGGGAAGACAGCCCCAGCATTTT
TRBJ2-3	TRBV7-3	TRBD2	-	CASSPGTSGSSDTQYF	TGTGCCAGCAGCCCGGGGACTAGCGGGAGTTCAGATACGCAGTATTTT
TRBJ2-7	TRBV12-3/TRBV12-4	-	many	CASSLRGTPPRYEQYF	TGTGCCAGCAGTTTAAGGGGGACACCTCCTAGGTACGAGCAGTACTTC
TRBJ2-7	TRBV5-1	TRBD1	many	CASYKQGAYEQYF	TGCGCCAGTTACAAGCAGGGGGCCTACGAGCAGTACTTC
TRBJ2-7	TRBV6-1	-	many	CASNGPLSYEQYF	TGTGCCAGCAACGGTCCCCTCTCCTACGAGCAGTACTTC
TRBJ2-7	TRBV13	-	few	CASSLGGQQYEQYF	TGTGCCAGCAGCTTAGGTGGACAGCAGTACGAGCAGTACTTC
TRBJ1-6	TRBV5-1	TRBD1	many	CASSLGDSSYNSPLHF	TGCGCCAGCAGCTTGGGGGACAGTTCCTATAATTCACCCCTCCACTTT
TRBJ2-3	TRBV5-1	-	few	CASTTSSSTDTQYF	TGCGCCAGCACCACTAGTTCTAGCACAGATACGCAGTATTTT
TRBJ2-7	TRBV10-3	TRBD2	few	CAISGKRETHEQYF	TGTGCCATCAGTGGCAAGCGGGAGACCCACGAGCAGTACTTC
TRBJ1-2	TRBV7-6	-	-	CASSSGGTDNYGYTF	TGTGCCAGCAGCTCCGGCGGGACGGATAACTATGGCTACACCTTC
TRBJ1-1	TRBV6-1	TRBD1	few	CASRPGTAPVSEAFF	TGTGCCAGCAGGCCCGGGACAGCCCCCGTCAGTGAAGCTTTCTTT
TRBJ2-6	TRBV15	TRBD1	few	CATSNRGSGANVLTF	TGTGCCACCAGCAACAGGGGCTCTGGGGCCAACGTCCTGACTTTC
TRBJ2-5	TRBV6-1	TRBD1	many	CASSRDRRQETQYF	TGTGCCAGCAGCCGGGACAGGAGGCAAGAGACCCAGTACTTC
TRBJ2-1	TRBV7-9	TRBD1	-	CASSLASAGTGGYNEQFF	TGTGCCAGCAGCTTAGCGTCCGCCGGGACAGGGGGTTACAATGAGCAGTTCTTC
TRBJ2-2	TRBV29-1	-	-	CGAYKGPGELFF	TGCGGCGCCTATAAAGGGCCCGGGGAGCTGTTTTTT
TRBJ1-1	TRBV5-1	-	many	CASSLAGIAVNTEAFF	TGCGCCAGCAGCTTGGCCGGGATCGCGGTGAACACTGAAGCTTTCTTT
TRBJ2-7	TRBV5-8	-	-	CASSPSIGSYEQYF	TGTGCCAGCAGCCCAAGCATAGGCTCCTACGAGCAGTACTTC
TRBJ2-3	TRBV19	TRBD1	-	CASSKRTGGRTDTQYF	TGTGCCAGTAGTAAAAGGACAGGGGGGCGCACAGATACGCAGTATTTT
TRBJ2-1	TRBV27	-	many	CASSFGGLSYNEQFF	TGTGCCAGCAGTTTTGGGGGACTTTCCTACAATGAGCAGTTCTTC
TRBJ1-6	TRBV12-3/TRBV12-4	-	many	CASSLTGLRSPLHF	TGTGCCAGCAGTTTAACGGGGTTGCGTTCACCCCTCCACTTT
TRBJ2-7	TRBV5-1	-	many	CASSSQPDSSLYEQYF	TGCGCCAGCAGCTCCCAGCCGGACAGTTCCCTCTACGAGCAGTACTTC
TRBJ1-5	TRBV2	-	many	CASRPGALQPQHF	TGTGCCAGCAGACCCGGGGCCCTTCAGCCCCAGCATTTT
TRBJ1-5	TRBV6-1	TRBD1	-	CASSEDRGQPQHF	TGTGCCAGCAGTGAGGACAGGGGTCAGCCCCAGCATTTT
TRBJ1-2	TRBV10-3	TRBD1	many	CASGQNYGYTF	TGTGCCTCGGGACAGAACTATGGCTACACCTTC
TRBJ2-1	TRBV30	TRBD2	many	CAWRYGGGPEQFF	TGTGCCTGGAGATATGGGGGAGGGCCTGAGCAGTTCTTC
TRBJ2-7	TRBV4-1	TRBD1	few	CASSQVGQGSTYEQYF	TGCGCCAGCAGCCAGGTGGGACAGGGGTCCACCTACGAGCAGTACTTC
TRBJ1-1	TRBV20-1	-	many	CSARGGPASEAFF	TGCAGTGCTAGGGGGGGGCCCGCCTCTGAAGCTTTCTTT
TRBJ1-1	TRBV5-1	-	many	CASSLGMAEAFF	TGCGCCAGCAGCTTGGGTATGGCTGAAGCTTTCTTT
TRBJ2-7	TRBV5-1	TRBD1	-	CASSLVGTGLAEQYF	TGCGCCAGCAGCTTGGTTGGGACAGGGCTTGCCGAGCAGTACTTC
TRBJ2-1	TRBV24-1	-	many	CATSDFQGSSYNEQFF	TGTGCCACCAGTGATTTTCAAGGGAGCTCCTACAATGAGCAGTTCTTC
TRBJ1-1	TRBV2	-	many	CASSDRSGFNTEAFF	TGTGCCAGCAGTGATAGGTCCGGGTTCAACACTGAAGCTTTCTTT